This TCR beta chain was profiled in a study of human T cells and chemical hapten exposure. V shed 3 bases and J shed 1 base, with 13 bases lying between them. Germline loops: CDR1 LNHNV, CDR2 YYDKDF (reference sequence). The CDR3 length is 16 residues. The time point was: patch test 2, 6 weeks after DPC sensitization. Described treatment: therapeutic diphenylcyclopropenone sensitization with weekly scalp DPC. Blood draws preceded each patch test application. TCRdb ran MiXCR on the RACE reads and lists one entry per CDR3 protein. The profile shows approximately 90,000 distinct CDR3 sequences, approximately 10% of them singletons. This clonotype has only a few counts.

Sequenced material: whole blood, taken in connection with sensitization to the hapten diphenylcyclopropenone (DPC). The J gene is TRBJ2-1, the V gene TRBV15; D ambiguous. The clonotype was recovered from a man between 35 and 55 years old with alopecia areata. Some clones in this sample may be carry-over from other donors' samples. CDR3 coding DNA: TGTGCCACCAGCAGTGGGCGGAGTGGGTCCTACAATGAGCAGTTCTTC. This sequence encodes CATSSGRSGSYNEQFF.